Each of the 14 T cell receptor beta chains below was sequenced from the same sample in a study of beta chain features in type 1 diabetes. The investigators reverse transcribed all of the isolated RNA, so they sequenced expressed TCRB transcripts. Measured with immunoSEQ multiplex PCR; TCRdb has only the in-frame clones, and not every one. This table holds hundreds of thousands of clones, roughly a sixth found once. Source material: naive CD4+ T cells from blood. These receptors came from a woman aged 18-29 years in good health.

The CDR3 is CASSSSSTDTQYF. CDR3 DNA: TGTGCCAGCAGCTCTAGCAGCACAGATACGCAGTATTTT. V usage is TRBV5-4 and J usage is TRBJ2-3, with D maybe TRBD2 (5 bases). The germline V gene has CDR1 SGHNT and CDR2 YYREEE (reference sequence). CDR3 size: 13 residues. The V gene lost 3 bases and the J gene lost 0 bases, with 5 bases spanning the gap.

There are a few counts of this clone. This chain joins TRBV5-1 and TRBJ1-1, with no clear D. Germline V gene sequence: CDR1 SGHRS, CDR2 YFSETQ. This CDR3 region has 13 residues. Trimming left V 2 bases short and J 7 bases short, with 12 bases between. The CDR3 nucleotides read TGCGCCAGCAGCTTTCAGACCGCAGTTGAAGCTTTCTTT. This codes for CASSFQTAVEAFF. The whole variable domain, remainder taken from reference TRBV5-1 and TRBJ1-1, is KAGVTQTPRYLIKTRGQQVTLSCSPISGHRSVSWYQQTPGQGLQFLFEYFSETQRNKGNFPGRFSGRQFSNSRSEMNVSTLELGDSALYLCASSFQTAVEAFFGQGTRLTVV.

This clone was seen more than once but under ten times. The chain employs TRBV27 and TRBJ2-5; TRBD2 might be the D (6 bases). The CDR3 is 15 amino acids. Germline CDR1 reads MNHEY; CDR2 reads SMNVEV (reference sequence). Trimming removed 5 bases from V and 4 bases from J, with 17 bases in between. The DNA of the CDR3 is TGTGCCAGCAGTCGACGACTAGACCGTATAGAGACCCAGTACTTC. Residues: CASSRRLDRIETQYF.

This chain links TRBV7-3 with TRBJ2-1, with TRBD2 matching 8 bases. Germline CDR1 is SGHTA and CDR2 is FQGTGA. The CDR3 spans 15 residues. V gave up 5 bases and J gave up 6 bases; unmatched junction bases: 9. This CDR3 reads CASSPGPLAGNEQFF. For the CDR3, the DNA is TGTGCCAGCAGCCCCGGGCCCCTAGCGGGCAATGAGCAGTTCTTC.

The chain is built from TRBV14 and TRBJ2-1; the match to TRBD2 covers 7 bases. V shed 4 bases, J shed 0 bases, and the junction held 3 bases outside the gene matches. Germline V gene lookup returns CDR1 SGHDN and CDR2 FVKESK. The CDR3 is 15 residues long. CDR3 in DNA: TGTGCCAGCAGCCCGCTAGCGGCCTCCTACAATGAGCAGTTCTTC. Residues: CASSPLAASYNEQFF.

This clone was observed a few times. The V and J genes are TRBV7-2 and TRBJ2-7, with 9 nucleotides matching TRBD2. The J segment lost 7 bases and the V segment lost 3 bases, leaving 10 bases of the junction unmatched. CDR1 is SGHTA and CDR2 is FQGNSA in the germline V gene. This CDR3 is 15 amino acids long. Here the CDR3 reads CASSLEVAGVSEQYF. The CDR3 nucleotides read TGTGCCAGCAGCTTGGAGGTAGCGGGAGTTAGTGAGCAGTACTTC.

The chain couples TRBV7-9 to TRBJ1-1; the D is unclear. CDR3 length: 12 amino acids. CDR1 is SEHNR, CDR2 FQNEAQ, per germline (reference sequence). V was trimmed by 5 bases and J by 11 bases, leaving 15 bases between them. The CDR3 sequence: CASSDTETEAFF. The CDR3, as DNA: TGTGCCAGCAGCGATACAGAAACGGAGGCTTTCTTT. The variable domain in full, completed from reference TRBV7-9 and TRBJ1-1, reads DTGVSQNPRHKITKRGQNVTFRCDPISEHNRLYWYRQTLGQGPEFLTYFQNEAQLEKSRLLSDRFSAERPKGSFSTLEIQRTEQGDSAMYLCASSDTETEAFFGQGTRLTVV.

V gene TRBV19 combines with J gene TRBJ2-3; the match to TRBD1 covers 9 bases. The germline gives CDR1 LNHDA, CDR2 SQIVND (reference sequence). After removal of 10 bases from V and 4 bases from J, the junction contained 9 bases not matched to a gene. The CDR3 is made up of 14 amino acids. The CDR3 DNA is TGTGCCACCCAGGACAGGGGTGGGTCAGATACGCAGTATTTT. Translated, it gives CATQDRGGSDTQYF.

This clone was recorded a few times. CDR3 loop: CASSASLAGGNEQYF. The CDR3 DNA reads TGTGCCAGCAGCGCTTCACTAGCGGGAGGTAACGAGCAGTACTTC. The V gene is TRBV7-2, the J gene TRBJ2-7, with TRBD2 identical over 12 bases. Germline lookup yields CDR1 SGHTA and CDR2 FQGNSA. The CDR3 totals 15 residues. V was clipped by 5 bases and J by 5 bases; unmatched bases: 7.

This clone has just a few counts. The V gene is TRBV9, the J gene TRBJ2-1, with 13 bases identical to TRBD2. The CDR3 length is 14 residues. Germline V lookup: CDR1 SGDLS, CDR2 YYNGEE. The trim removed 7 bases at V and 6 bases at J, leaving 4 bases unmatched. The CDR3 DNA reads as TGTGCCAGCGGGGGGACTAGCGGGACCAATGAGCAGTTCTTC. It yields the protein CASGGTSGTNEQFF.

This clone was observed a few times. The DNA of the CDR3 is TGCGCCAGCAGTCAACCCCAAGCGTCCTACAATGAGCAGTTCTTC. Amino acids: CASSQPQASYNEQFF. This chain uses TRBV23-1 with TRBJ2-1; D not resolved. TRBV23-1 is known as an ORF, though its function is uncertain. This CDR3 spans 15 amino acids. The V end lost 2 bases, the J end lost 1 base, and 9 bases lay between the germline ends.

This clone showed up just a few times. Other DNA sequences within the sample encode an identical CDR3. The chain is built from TRBV7-2 and TRBJ2-5, with a weak D call TRBD2 (5 bases). V shed 0 bases and J shed 4 bases, with 9 bases lying between them. The CDR3 length is 14 residues. Germline values: CDR1 SGHTA, CDR2 FQGNSA. The chain's CDR3 is CASSLAGAVETQYF. In DNA form, the CDR3 reads TGTGCCAGCAGCTTAGCGGGAGCTGTAGAGACCCAGTACTTC.

The table lists this clone with a few counts. J is TRBJ2-2 and V is TRBV5-5, with D maybe TRBD2 (6 bases). V lost 3 bases and J 2 bases, leaving 11 bases between the germline ends. Per the germline V gene, CDR1 is SGHKS and CDR2 is YYEKEE (reference sequence). The CDR3 consists of 15 residues. The DNA for the CDR3 is TGTGCCAGCAGCTATAGCGGAGCCAACACCGGGGAGCTGTTTTTT. The encoded protein is CASSYSGANTGELFF.

The chain joins TRBV5-4 to TRBJ2-2; 11 nucleotides agree with TRBD2. The ends lost 4 bases at V and 4 bases at J; junction bases unmatched: 6. This CDR3 has 16 residues. CDR1 and CDR2 from the germline V gene are SGHNT and YYREEE (reference sequence). Here the CDR3 reads CASSLDSGRATGELFF. The CDR3 region has the DNA TGTGCCAGCAGCCTGGATAGCGGGAGGGCCACCGGGGAGCTGTTTTTT.